This TCR beta chain was captured in a study of beta chain features in type 1 diabetes. General study results and limits: Patients with Type 1 diabetes showed moderately but significantly shorter TCRB CDR3s in all four CD4+ subsets.

This clone was picked up a small number of times. What it recognizes is unknown. Heparinised blood was drawn once per donor, averaging roughly 120 mL. Expressed TCRB transcripts got sequenced, as all isolated RNA was reverse transcribed. Naive, central memory and regulatory T cell samples averaged about 3.6 million immunoSEQ reads each. The table came from immunoSEQ multiplex PCR; TCRdb's copy has only in-frame clones and leaves some out. The table has roughly 240,000 clones, around 24% seen once; the top ten hold around 0.012%. The source of this sequence is a woman in her 30s with type 1 diabetes. Source material: naive CD4+ T cells from blood.

CDR3: CASSPVGTDTQYF. CDR3 sequence (DNA): TGTGCCAGCAGCCCCGTCGGCACAGATACGCAGTATTTT. The chain links TRBV7-9 to TRBJ2-3; no definite D call. CDR1 SEHNR and CDR2 FQNEAQ come from the germline V gene (reference sequence). Trimming removed 5 bases from V and 1 base from J, with 7 bases in between. This CDR3 is 13 amino acids long. Variable domain in full (rest from reference TRBV7-9 and TRBJ2-3): DTGVSQNPRHKITKRGQNVTFRCDPISEHNRLYWYRQTLGQGPEFLTYFQNEAQLEKSRLLSDRFSAERPKGSFSTLEIQRTEQGDSAMYLCASSPVGTDTQYFGPGTRLTVL.